The 17 T cell receptor beta chains below all came from one sample that was sequenced in a study of shared clonotypes between healthy human individuals. Profiling relied on immunoSEQ multiplex PCR, and the TCRdb table lists in-frame clones only, not all of them. The sample includes approximately 500,000 clones, 90% to 97% of them seen just once. Sequencing was carried out using naive CD4+ T cells sorted from blood. Subset given: CD45RA+ positively selected. The receptors originated from a woman younger than 45 in good health.

This clone was observed a handful of times. The chain carries TRBV2 and TRBJ2-7; 8 bases line up with TRBD1. After removal of 4 bases from V and 2 bases from J, the junction contained 7 bases not matched to a gene. Per the germline V gene, CDR1 is SNHLY and CDR2 is FYNNEI. This CDR3 comprises 15 residues. The CDR3 region is CASSGGPGQAYEQYF. The DNA for the CDR3 is TGTGCCAGCAGTGGGGGGCCGGGACAGGCCTACGAGCAGTACTTC.

The chain recombines TRBV11-2 with TRBJ1-4; D gene uncertain. Germline-derived CDR1 and CDR2 are SGHAT and FQNNGV. The CDR3 has 14 amino acids. Trimming took off 2 bases at V and 3 bases at J, with 7 bases between the two ends. The CDR3 coding sequence is TGTGCCAGCAGCTTATTCAGGTCTAATGAAAAACTGTTTTTT. It codes for CASSLFRSNEKLFF.

The chain carries TRBV28 and TRBJ2-5, with 11 bases fitting TRBD2. The J call could be wrong; TRBJ2-7 is a better fit for the DNA end. CDR3 size: 16 residues. Germline V gene lookup returns CDR1 MDHEN and CDR2 SYDVKM. This chain's CDR3 is CASSTPGLADSYEQYF. The CDR3 bases are TGTGCCAGCAGTACCCCGGGACTAGCGGACTCCTACGAGCAGTACTTC.

The chain couples TRBV9 to TRBJ1-3, with TRBD1 as a possible D gene (5 bases). The V and J ends lost 0 bases and 0 bases respectively, with 16 bases between them. The germline V gene has CDR1 SGDLS and CDR2 YYNGEE. The CDR3 consists of 18 residues. CDR3 bases: TGTGCCAGCAGCGTAGGATCTAGTGGGACGGGCTCTGGAAACACCATATATTTT. Protein sequence: CASSVGSSGTGSGNTIYF.

The gene calls are TRBV18 and TRBJ2-5, with 7 nucleotides matching TRBD2. The V gene's germline CDR1 is KGHSH and CDR2 LQKENI. The CDR3 is made up of 15 amino acids. V lost 3 bases to trimming and J lost 1 base; unmatched junction nucleotides: 5. The CDR3 loop reads CASSPFGGGQETQYF. CDR3 DNA sequence: TGTGCCAGCTCACCGTTTGGGGGGGGCCAAGAGACCCAGTACTTC.

The chain has TRBV10-2 and TRBJ2-3; D is unclear. V lost 6 bases and J 3 bases, leaving 7 bases between the germline ends. The germline CDR1 and CDR2 sequences are WSHSY and SAAADI. The CDR3 has 12 amino acids. The CDR3 bases are TGCGCCAGCAGGGGATTGACAGATACGCAGTATTTT. Translating gives CASRGLTDTQYF.

This sequence joins TRBV5-1 and TRBJ2-7, with D possibly matching TRBD2 (5 bases). V shed 0 bases and J shed 5 bases, with 18 bases lying between them. Germline loops: CDR1 SGHRS, CDR2 YFSETQ. The CDR3 totals 16 residues. DNA of the CDR3: TGCGCCAGCAGCTTGGCGGTAAGCAGCGGTACCAACGAGCAGTACTTC. Encoded protein: CASSLAVSSGTNEQYF.

The chain is built from TRBV19 and TRBJ2-7, with 10 bases identical to TRBD1. CDR1 and CDR2 (germline): LNHDA, SQIVND (reference sequence). J gave up 2 bases and V 6 bases, and 1 base lay outside the gene matches. The length of the CDR3 is 13 residues. Here the CDR3 DNA reads TGTGCCAGTAGCGGGACAGGGGCCTACGAGCAGTACTTC. It encodes CASSGTGAYEQYF.

The CDR3 coding sequence is TGTGCCAGCAGCAACCGGGACAGGGATGAAAGTGAGCAGTTCTTC. It codes for CASSNRDRDESEQFF. The V call is TRBV21-1, the J call TRBJ2-1; the D call in the table, TRBD1, was not verified against the DNA. TRBV21-1 is noted as a pseudogene. CDR3 length: 15 residues.

This chain uses TRBV12-2 with TRBJ1-3. TRBV12-2 is a known pseudogene. The CDR3 sequence is 14 residues long. The CDR3 loop is CASRLGRSGNTIYF. CDR3 coding DNA: TGTGCAAGTCGCTTAGGACGGTCTGGAAACACCATATATTTT.

The rearrangement uses TRBV7-9 and TRBJ2-7; D call uncertain. Germline CDR1 is SEHNR and CDR2 is FQNEAQ (reference sequence). Trimming removed 1 base from V and 4 bases from J, with 20 bases in between. CDR3 length: 17 residues. The CDR3 DNA is TGTGCCAGCAGCTTAGATCAAGGGCGGCACCTATTTTACGAGCAGTACTTC. Translating gives CASSLDQGRHLFYEQYF. Looking up the rest from reference TRBV7-9 and TRBJ2-7 gives the full variable domain: DTGVSQNPRHKITKRGQNVTFRCDPISEHNRLYWYRQTLGQGPEFLTYFQNEAQLEKSRLLSDRFSAERPKGSFSTLEIQRTEQGDSAMYLCASSLDQGRHLFYEQYFGPGTRLTVT.

V is TRBV19 and J is TRBJ2-1, with 10 nucleotides matching TRBD1. The CDR3 has 16 amino acids. The germline V gene has CDR1 LNHDA and CDR2 SQIVND (reference sequence). V was pared by 3 bases and J by 5 bases, with 7 bases of the junction left unmatched. CDR3 nucleotide sequence: TGTGCCAGTAGTATCCCGGGACAGGGGACCCACAATGAGCAGTTCTTC. Its protein is CASSIPGQGTHNEQFF.

V usage is TRBV5-4 and J usage is TRBJ2-7, with 10 bases aligning to TRBD1. With V trimmed by 4 bases and J by 1 base, 5 bases remained unmatched. CDR1 SGHNT and CDR2 YYREEE come from the germline V gene (reference sequence). CDR3 size: 15 residues. CDR3 in DNA: TGTGCCAGCAGCACGCGACAGGGGGCATCCTACGAGCAGTACTTC. This gives the protein CASSTRQGASYEQYF.

This clone has just one count. The CDR3 here is CASSSRQGTAFF. CDR3 nucleotide sequence: TGTGCCAGCAGTTCACGACAGGGTACAGCTTTCTTT. V usage is TRBV6-1 and J usage is TRBJ1-1, with 7 bases fitting TRBD1. Germline CDR1 and CDR2: MNHNS and SASEGT. After removal of 5 bases from V and 10 bases from J, the junction contained 7 bases not matched to a gene. This CDR3 is 12 amino acids long.

This chain joins TRBV18 and TRBJ1-1, with 7 positions matching TRBD1. The trim removed 5 bases at V and 4 bases at J, leaving 7 bases unmatched. Germline values: CDR1 KGHSH, CDR2 LQKENI. The CDR3 loop spans 14 amino acids. CDR3 region: CASSTTGAATEAFF. In DNA form, the CDR3 reads TGTGCCAGCTCAACAACAGGGGCGGCCACTGAAGCTTTCTTT.

This chain connects TRBV10-3 to TRBJ2-7; 10 bases are a match to TRBD2. There are 18 residues in the CDR3. Germline CDR1 is ENHRY and CDR2 is SYGVKD. V lost 4 bases, J lost 2 bases, and 14 bases stayed unmatched. DNA for the CDR3: TGTGCCATCAGTGGGCAGGAAGGACTAGCGGACAATCCCTACGAGCAGTACTTC. It yields the protein CAISGQEGLADNPYEQYF.

This CDR3 is CASSVLPWTGVGFGYGYTF. The CDR3 DNA reads as TGTGCCAGCAGTGTCCTTCCTTGGACAGGGGTAGGATTCGGATATGGCTACACCTTC. The chain couples TRBV27 to TRBJ1-2; 9 nucleotides match TRBD1. The CDR3 is 19 residues long. Trimming at V came to 5 bases and at J to 5 bases, leaving 21 bases not matched to a gene. Germline CDR1 is MNHEY and CDR2 is SMNVEV (reference sequence).